This TCR beta chain was documented in a study of T cell responses to AZD1222 COVID-19 vaccine. Overall study findings and caveats: The donor cohort was predominantly white British with a female majority, and clonal diversity may have been underestimated. As reported, nearly half of all spike-specific TCRs target variant regions that are unmutated.

Generated by immunoSEQ multiplex PCR, the TCRdb table keeps only in-frame clones and is missing some. The table has around 110,000 clones, approximately 93% seen once. Trimming cost V 3 bases and J 0 bases, with 1 base left between them. Looked up from germline, CDR1 is MNHEY and CDR2 is SMNVEV (reference sequence). This CDR3 is 12 amino acids long. To note about this clone: What it binds is not known.

The V gene is TRBV27, the J gene TRBJ2-3; unclear D gene. The source is an adult in good health. Sample: peripheral blood, taken on day 0 of AZD1222 vaccination. DNA of the CDR3: TGTGCCAGCAGTTTTAGCACAGATACGCAGTATTTT. This encodes CASSFSTDTQYF.